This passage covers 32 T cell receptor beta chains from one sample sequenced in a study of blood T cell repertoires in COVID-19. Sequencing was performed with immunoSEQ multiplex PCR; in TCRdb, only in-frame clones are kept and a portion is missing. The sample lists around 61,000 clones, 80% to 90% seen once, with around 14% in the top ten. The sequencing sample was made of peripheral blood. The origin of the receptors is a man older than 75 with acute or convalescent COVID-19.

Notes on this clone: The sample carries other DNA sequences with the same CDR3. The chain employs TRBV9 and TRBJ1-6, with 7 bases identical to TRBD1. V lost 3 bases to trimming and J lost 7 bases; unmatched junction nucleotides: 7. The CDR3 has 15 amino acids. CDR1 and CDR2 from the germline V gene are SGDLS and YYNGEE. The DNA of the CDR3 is TGTGCCAGCAGCGCAACCGGGACAGAGAATTCACCCCTCCACTTT. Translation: CASSATGTENSPLHF.

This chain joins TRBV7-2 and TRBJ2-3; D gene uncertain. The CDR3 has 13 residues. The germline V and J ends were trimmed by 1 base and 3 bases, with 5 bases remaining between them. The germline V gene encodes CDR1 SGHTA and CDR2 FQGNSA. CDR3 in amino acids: CASSLGATDTQYF. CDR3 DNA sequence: TGTGCCAGCAGCTTAGGGGCAACAGATACGCAGTATTTT.

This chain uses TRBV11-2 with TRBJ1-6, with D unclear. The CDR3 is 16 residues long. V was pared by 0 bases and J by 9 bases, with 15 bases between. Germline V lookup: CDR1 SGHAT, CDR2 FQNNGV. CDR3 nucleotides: TGTGCCAGCAGCTTAGAGAACACCCGACGGGGTTCACCCCTCCACTTT. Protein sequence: CASSLENTRRGSPLHF.

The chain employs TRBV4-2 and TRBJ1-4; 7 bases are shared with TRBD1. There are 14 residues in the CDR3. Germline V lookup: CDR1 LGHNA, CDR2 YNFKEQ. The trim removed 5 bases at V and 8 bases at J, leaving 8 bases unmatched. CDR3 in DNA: TGTGCCAGCAGCTTTACAGGGGTGAGCGAAAAACTGTTTTTT. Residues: CASSFTGVSEKLFF.

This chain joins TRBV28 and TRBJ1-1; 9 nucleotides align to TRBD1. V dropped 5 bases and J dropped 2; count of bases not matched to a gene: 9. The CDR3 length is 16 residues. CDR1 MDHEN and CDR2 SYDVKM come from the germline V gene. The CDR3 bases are TGTGCCAGCAGTCCAAGGACGGGACAGGGAAACACTGAAGCTTTCTTT. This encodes CASSPRTGQGNTEAFF.

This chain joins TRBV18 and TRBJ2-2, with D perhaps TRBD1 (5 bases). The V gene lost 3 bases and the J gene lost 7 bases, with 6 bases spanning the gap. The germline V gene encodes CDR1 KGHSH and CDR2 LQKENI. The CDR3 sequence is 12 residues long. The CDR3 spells CASSPRGGELFF. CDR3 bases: TGTGCCAGCTCACCTAGGGGCGGGGAGCTGTTTTTT.

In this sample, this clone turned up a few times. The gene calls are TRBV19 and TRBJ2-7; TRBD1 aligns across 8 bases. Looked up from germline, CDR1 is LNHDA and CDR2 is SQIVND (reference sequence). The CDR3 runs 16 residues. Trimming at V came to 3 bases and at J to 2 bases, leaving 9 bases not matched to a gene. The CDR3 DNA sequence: TGTGCCAGTAGTATCCGGACAGGGATAGTAGCCTACGAGCAGTACTTC. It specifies CASSIRTGIVAYEQYF.

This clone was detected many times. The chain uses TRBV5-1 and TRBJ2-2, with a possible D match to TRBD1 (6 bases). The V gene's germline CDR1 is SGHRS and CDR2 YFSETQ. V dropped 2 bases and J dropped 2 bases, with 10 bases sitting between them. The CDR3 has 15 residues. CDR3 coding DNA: TGCGCCAGCAGCTTAGCACAGGGTAACACCGGGGAGCTGTTTTTT. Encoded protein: CASSLAQGNTGELFF.

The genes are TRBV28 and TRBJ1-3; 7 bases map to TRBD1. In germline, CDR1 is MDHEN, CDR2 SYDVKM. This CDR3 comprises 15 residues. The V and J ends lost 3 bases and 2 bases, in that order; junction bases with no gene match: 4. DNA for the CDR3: TGTGCCAGCAGTTTCTCTGGGACAGCTGGAAACACCATATATTTT. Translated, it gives CASSFSGTAGNTIYF.

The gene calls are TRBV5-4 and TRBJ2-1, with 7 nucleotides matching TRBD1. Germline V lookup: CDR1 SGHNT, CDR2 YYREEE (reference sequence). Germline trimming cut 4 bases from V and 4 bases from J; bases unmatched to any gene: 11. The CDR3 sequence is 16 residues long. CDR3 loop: CASSQSSQGWYNEQFF. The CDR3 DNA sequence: TGTGCCAGCAGCCAGTCATCACAGGGGTGGTACAATGAGCAGTTCTTC.

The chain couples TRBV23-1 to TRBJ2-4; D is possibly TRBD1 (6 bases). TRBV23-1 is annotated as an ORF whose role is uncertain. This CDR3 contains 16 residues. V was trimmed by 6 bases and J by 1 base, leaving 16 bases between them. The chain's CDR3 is CASSHQGSFAKNIQYF. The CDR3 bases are TGCGCCAGCAGCCACCAGGGGAGTTTCGCCAAAAACATTCAGTACTTC.

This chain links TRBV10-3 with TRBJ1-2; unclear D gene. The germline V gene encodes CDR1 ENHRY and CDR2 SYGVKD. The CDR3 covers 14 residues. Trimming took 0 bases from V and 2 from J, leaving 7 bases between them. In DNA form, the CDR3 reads TGTGCCATCAGTGAGTCGAGTTTAAACTATGGCTACACCTTC. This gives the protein CAISESSLNYGYTF.

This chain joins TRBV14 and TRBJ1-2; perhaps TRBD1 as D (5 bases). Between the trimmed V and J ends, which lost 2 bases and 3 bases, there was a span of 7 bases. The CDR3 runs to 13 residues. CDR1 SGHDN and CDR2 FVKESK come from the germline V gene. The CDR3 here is CASSQRGDYGYTF. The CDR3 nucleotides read TGTGCCAGCAGCCAACGGGGGGACTATGGCTACACCTTC.

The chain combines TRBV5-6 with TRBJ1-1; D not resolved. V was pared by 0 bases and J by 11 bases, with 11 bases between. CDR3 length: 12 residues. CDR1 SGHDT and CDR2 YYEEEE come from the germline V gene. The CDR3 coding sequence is TGTGCCAGCAGCTTGGGTCGGGGAGCCGCTTTCTTT. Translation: CASSLGRGAAFF.

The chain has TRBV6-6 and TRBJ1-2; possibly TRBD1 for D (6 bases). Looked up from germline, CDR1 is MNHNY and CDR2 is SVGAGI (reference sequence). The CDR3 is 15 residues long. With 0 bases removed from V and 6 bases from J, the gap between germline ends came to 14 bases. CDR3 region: CASSYSKTGVHGYTF. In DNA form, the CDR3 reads TGTGCCAGCAGTTACTCGAAGACAGGAGTTCATGGCTACACCTTC.

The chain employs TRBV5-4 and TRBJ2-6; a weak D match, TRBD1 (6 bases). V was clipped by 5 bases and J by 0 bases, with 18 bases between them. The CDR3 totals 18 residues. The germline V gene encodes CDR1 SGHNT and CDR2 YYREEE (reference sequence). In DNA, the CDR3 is TGTGCCAGCAGTTACGTTCCCGGGACACACTCTGGGGCCAACGTCCTGACTTTC. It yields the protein CASSYVPGTHSGANVLTF.

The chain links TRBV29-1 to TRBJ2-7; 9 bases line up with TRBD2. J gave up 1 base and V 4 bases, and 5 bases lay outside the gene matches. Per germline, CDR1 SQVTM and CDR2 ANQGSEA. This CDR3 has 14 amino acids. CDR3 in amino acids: CSVANSGSSYEQYF. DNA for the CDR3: TGCAGCGTTGCAAATAGCGGGAGTTCCTACGAGCAGTACTTC.

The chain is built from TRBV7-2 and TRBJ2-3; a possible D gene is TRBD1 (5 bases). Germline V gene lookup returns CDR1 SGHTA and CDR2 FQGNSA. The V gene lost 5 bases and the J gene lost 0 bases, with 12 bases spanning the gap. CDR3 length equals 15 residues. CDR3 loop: CASSPRQISTDTQYF. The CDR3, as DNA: TGTGCCAGCAGCCCCCGACAGATAAGCACAGATACGCAGTATTTT.

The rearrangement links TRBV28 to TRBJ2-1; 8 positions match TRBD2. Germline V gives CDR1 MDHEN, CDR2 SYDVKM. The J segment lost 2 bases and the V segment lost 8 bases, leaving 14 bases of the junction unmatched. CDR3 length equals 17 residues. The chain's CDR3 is CASVSKKREIPYNEQFF. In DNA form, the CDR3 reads TGTGCCAGCGTCTCGAAAAAGCGGGAGATCCCCTACAATGAGCAGTTCTTC.

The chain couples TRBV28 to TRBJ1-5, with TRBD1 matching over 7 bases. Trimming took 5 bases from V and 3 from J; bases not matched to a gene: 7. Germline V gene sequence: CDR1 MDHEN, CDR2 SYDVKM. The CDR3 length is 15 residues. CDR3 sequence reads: CASSVHTGDNQPQHF. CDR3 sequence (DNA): TGTGCCAGCAGTGTACATACAGGGGACAATCAGCCCCAGCATTTT.

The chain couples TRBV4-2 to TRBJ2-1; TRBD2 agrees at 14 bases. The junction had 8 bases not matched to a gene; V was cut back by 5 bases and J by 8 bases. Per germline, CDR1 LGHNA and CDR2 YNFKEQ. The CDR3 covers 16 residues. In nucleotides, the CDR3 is TGTGCCAGCAGCACCCGACTAGCGGGGGGGCGGGATGAGCAGTTCTTC. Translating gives CASSTRLAGGRDEQFF.

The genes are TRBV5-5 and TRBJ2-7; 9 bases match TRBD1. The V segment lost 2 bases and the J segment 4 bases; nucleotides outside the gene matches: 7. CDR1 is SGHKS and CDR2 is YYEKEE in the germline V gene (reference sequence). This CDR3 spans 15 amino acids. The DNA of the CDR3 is TGTGCCAGCAGCTTTCGCCGGGACAGGGAGTACGAGCAGTACTTC. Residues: CASSFRRDREYEQYF.

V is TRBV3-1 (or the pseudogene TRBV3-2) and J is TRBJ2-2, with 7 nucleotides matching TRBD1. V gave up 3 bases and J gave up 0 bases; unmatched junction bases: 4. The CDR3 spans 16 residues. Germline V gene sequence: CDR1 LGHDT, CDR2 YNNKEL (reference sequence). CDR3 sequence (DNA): TGTGCCAGCAGCCACATAGGGGGCGCGAACACCGGGGAGCTGTTTTTT. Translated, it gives CASSHIGGANTGELFF.

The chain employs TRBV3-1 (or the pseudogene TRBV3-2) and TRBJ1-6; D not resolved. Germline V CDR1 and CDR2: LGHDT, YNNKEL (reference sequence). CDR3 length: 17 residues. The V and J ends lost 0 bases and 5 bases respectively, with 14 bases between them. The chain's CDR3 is CASSQDRGAQNNSPLHF. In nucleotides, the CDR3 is TGTGCCAGCAGCCAAGATCGGGGAGCACAGAATAATTCACCCCTCCACTTT.

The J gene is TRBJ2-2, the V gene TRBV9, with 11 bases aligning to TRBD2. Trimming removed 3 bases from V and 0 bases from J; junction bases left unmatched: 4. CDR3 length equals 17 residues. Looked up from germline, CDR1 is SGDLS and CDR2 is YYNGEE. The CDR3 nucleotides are TGTGCCAGCAGCGGCCCTAGCGGGGGGACGAACACCGGGGAGCTGTTTTTT. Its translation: CASSGPSGGTNTGELFF.

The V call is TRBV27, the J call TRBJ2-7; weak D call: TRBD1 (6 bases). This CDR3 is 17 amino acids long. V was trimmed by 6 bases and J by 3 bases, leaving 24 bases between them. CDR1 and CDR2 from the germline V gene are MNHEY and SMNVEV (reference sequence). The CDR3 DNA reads TGTGCCAGCAGGCGCAGGGGAGATGGGACGTTGGACTACGAGCAGTACTTC. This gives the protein CASRRRGDGTLDYEQYF.

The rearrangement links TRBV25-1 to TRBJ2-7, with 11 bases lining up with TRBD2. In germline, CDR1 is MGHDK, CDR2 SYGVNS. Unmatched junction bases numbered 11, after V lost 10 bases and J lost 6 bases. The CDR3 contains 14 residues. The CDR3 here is CATKTGLAVSEQYF. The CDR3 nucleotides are TGTGCCACCAAGACGGGACTAGCGGTAAGCGAGCAGTACTTC.

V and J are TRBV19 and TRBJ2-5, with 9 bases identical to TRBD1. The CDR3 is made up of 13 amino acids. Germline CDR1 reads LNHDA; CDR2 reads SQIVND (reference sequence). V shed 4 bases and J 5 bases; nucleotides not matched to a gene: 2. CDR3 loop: CASSRQGGETQYF. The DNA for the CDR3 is TGTGCCAGTAGTAGACAGGGGGGTGAGACCCAGTACTTC.

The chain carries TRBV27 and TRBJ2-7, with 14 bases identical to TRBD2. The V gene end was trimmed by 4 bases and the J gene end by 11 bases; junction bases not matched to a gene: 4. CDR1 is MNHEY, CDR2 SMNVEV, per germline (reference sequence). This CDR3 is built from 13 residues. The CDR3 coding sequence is TGTGCCAGCAGTTGGGGACTAGCGGGAGATAAGTACTTC. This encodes CASSWGLAGDKYF.

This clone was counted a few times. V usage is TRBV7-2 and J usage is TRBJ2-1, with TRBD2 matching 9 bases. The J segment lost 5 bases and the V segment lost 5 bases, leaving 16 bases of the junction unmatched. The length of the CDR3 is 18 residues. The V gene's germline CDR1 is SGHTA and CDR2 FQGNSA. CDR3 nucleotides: TGTGCCAGCAGCCACCCTCGAGGTAGCGGGAGCGTCGACAATGAGCAGTTCTTC. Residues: CASSHPRGSGSVDNEQFF.

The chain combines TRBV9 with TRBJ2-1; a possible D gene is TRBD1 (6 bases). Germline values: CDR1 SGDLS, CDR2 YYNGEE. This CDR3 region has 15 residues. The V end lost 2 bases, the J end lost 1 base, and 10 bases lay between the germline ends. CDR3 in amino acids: CASSVQGRSYNEQFF. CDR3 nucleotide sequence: TGTGCCAGCAGCGTGCAGGGGAGATCCTACAATGAGCAGTTCTTC.

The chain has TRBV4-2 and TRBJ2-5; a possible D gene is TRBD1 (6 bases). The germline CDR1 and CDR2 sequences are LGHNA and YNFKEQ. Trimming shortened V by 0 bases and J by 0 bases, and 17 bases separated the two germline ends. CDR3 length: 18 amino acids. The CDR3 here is CASSQDRGLGIYQETQYF. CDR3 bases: TGTGCCAGCAGCCAAGATAGGGGGTTGGGGATTTACCAAGAGACCCAGTACTTC.